The present T cell receptor (beta chain) was sequenced within a study of T-cell memory formation after mild COVID-19. Study background: TCR clusters were largely donor specific. General study findings and limits: Pre-infection memory already had some responding clones, implying cross-reactive memory joined. Contracting CD4+ clones lay largely in CM and EM, with CD8+ ones residing in EMRA. Day 15 to 85 contracting clones showed balanced CD4/CD8; day 15 to 37 expanders favored CD4+.

To note about this clonotype: Antigen: not known.

TCRdb reprocessed the 5' RACE reads with MiXCR, giving one entry per CDR3 protein. Of over 45,000 distinct CDR3 sequences listed, 25% to 35% were seen once; the top ten hold around 46%. The CDR3 extends over 14 amino acids. The V gene's germline CDR1 is ENHRY and CDR2 SYGVKD. The V and J ends lost 6 bases and 2 bases respectively, with 14 bases between them. The V gene is TRBV10-3, the J gene TRBJ2-7; D possibly uses TRBD1 or TRBD2 (6 bases each). The sequence was obtained from a young man who had mild COVID-19 (a few samples of this study predate the infection). Cell type and time point are not known. Sequenced sample: PBMCs or a T cell subset sorted from them (not recorded which). CDR3 DNA: TGTGCCATCAGCCTGCGGGACACCCCCTACGAGCAGTACGTC. This codes for CAISLRDTPYEQYV.